The subject of this entry is one T cell receptor beta chain. Germline CDR1 GTSNPN, CDR2 SVGIG (reference sequence). After removal of 4 bases from V and 8 bases from J, the junction contained 2 bases not matched to a gene. This CDR3 is built from 13 residues. Original methodology: Counts of nucleated cells, estimated from reference gene primer amplification, were obtained. The method was immunoSEQ multiplex PCR; TCRdb's version includes in-frame clones alone and lacks a portion of them. V and J calls plus clone size are reproduced from that table; the DNA served to infer D and trimming. The profile covers over 250,000 clones, with around 89% appearing a single time and roughly 2.3% taken by the ten largest. The data are from a study of blood T cell repertoires in COVID-19. In the study overall: Sites across the United States, Italy and Spain contributed samples from acute and convalescent COVID-19.

Sequencing used PBMCs or T cells enriched from blood (not recorded which). This receptor was obtained from a woman in her late teens or twenties who had recovered from COVID-19. This sequence joins TRBV30 and TRBJ1-6, with 10 bases that match TRBD1. CDR3 loop: CAWTGQGYSPLHF. As DNA, the CDR3 is TGTGCCTGGACGGGACAGGGGTATTCACCCCTCCACTTT.